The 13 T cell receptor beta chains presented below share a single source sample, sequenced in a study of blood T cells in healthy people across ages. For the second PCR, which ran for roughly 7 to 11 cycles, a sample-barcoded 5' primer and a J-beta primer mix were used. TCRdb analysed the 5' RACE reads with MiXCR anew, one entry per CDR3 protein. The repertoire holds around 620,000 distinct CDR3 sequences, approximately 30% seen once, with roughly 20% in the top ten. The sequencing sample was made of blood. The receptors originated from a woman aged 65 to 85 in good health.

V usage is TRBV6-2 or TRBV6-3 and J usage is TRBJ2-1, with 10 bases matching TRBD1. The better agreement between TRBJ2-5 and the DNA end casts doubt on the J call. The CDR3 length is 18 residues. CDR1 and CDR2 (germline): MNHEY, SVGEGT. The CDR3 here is CASSYRGQGPVTEETQYF. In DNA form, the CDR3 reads TGTGCCAGCAGTTACCGGGGACAGGGGCCTGTTACCGAAGAGACCCAGTACTTC.

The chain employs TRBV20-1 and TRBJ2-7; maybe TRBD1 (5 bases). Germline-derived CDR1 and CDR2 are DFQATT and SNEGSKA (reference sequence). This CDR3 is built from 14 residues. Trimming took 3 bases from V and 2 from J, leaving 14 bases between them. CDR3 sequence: CSARAAGFTYEQYF. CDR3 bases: TGCAGTGCTAGGGCAGCAGGGTTTACCTACGAGCAGTACTTC.

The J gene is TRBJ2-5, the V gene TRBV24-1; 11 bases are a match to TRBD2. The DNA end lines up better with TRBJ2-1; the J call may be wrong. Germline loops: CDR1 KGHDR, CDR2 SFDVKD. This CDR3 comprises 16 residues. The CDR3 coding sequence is TGTGCCACCAGTGATTTGTCGACTAGCGGGGACCATGAGCAGTTCTTC. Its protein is CATSDLSTSGDHEQFF.

DNA for the CDR3: TGTGCCAGCAGTTTAAAGCAGGGAGGAACTAACTATGGCTACACCTTC. This translates into CASSLKQGGTNYGYTF. The chain links TRBV27 to TRBJ1-2, with a weak D call TRBD1 (5 bases). The CDR3 loop spans 16 amino acids. V was pared by 2 bases and J by 0 bases, with 13 bases between. Per the germline V gene, CDR1 is MNHEY and CDR2 is SMNVEV (reference sequence).

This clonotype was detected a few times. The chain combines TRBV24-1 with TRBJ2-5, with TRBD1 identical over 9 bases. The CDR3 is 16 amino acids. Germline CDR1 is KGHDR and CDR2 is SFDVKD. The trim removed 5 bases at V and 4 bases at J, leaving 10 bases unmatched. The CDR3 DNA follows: TGTGCCACCAGTGCCTCCGGGACAGGGTTACGAGAGACCCAGTACTTC. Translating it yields CATSASGTGLRETQYF.

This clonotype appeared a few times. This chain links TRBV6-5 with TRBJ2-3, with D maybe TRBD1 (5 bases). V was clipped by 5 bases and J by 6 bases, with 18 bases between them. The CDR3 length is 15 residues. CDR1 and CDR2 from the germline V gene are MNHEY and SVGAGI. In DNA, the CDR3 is TGTGCCAGCAGTCAAGCCCCCCTACCAGGGGATACGCAGTATTTT. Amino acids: CASSQAPLPGDTQYF.

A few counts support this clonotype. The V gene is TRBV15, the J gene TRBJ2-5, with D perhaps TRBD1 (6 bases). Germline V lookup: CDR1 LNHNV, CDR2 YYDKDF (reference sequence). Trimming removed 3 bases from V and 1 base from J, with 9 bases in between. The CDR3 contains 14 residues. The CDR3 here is CATSRGHVQETQYF. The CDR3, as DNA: TGTGCCACCAGCAGGGGACACGTCCAAGAGACCCAGTACTTC.

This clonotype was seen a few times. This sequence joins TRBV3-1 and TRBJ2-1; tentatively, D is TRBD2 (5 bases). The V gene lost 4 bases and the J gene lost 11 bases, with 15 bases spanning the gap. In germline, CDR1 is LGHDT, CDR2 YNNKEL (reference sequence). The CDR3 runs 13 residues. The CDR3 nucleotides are TGTGCCAGCAGCCCTTTGACTACGACCAAGCAGTTCTTC. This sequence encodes CASSPLTTTKQFF.

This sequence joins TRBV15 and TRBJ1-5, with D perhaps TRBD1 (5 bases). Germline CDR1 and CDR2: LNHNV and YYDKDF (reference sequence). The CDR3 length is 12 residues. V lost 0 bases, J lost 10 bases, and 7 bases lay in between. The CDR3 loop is CATSRDGAPQHF. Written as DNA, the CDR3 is TGTGCCACCAGCAGAGATGGGGCTCCCCAGCATTTT. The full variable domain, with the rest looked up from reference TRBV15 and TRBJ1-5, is DAMVIQNPRYQVTQFGKPVTLSCSQTLNHNVMYWYQQKSSQAPKLLFHYYDKDFNNEADTPDNFQSRRPNTSFCFLDIRSPGLGDTAMYLCATSRDGAPQHFGDGTRLSIL.

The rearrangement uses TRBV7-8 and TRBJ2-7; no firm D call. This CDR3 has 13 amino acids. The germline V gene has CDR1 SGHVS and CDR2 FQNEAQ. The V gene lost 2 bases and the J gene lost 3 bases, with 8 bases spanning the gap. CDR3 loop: CASSLSDYYEQYF. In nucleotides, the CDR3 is TGTGCCAGCAGCTTATCTGATTACTACGAGCAGTACTTC.

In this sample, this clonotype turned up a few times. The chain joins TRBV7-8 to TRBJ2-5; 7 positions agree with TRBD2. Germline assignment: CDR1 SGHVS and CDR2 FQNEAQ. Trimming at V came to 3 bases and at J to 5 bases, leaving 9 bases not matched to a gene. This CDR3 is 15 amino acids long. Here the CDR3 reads CASSFLNLAAETQYF. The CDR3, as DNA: TGTGCCAGCAGCTTCCTAAACCTAGCGGCGGAGACCCAGTACTTC. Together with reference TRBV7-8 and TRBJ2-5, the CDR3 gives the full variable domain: GAGVSQSPRYKVAKRGQDVALRCDPISGHVSLFWYQQALGQGPEFLTYFQNEAQLDKSGLPSDRFFAERPEGSVSTLKIQRTQQEDSAVYLCASSFLNLAAETQYFGPGTRLLVL.

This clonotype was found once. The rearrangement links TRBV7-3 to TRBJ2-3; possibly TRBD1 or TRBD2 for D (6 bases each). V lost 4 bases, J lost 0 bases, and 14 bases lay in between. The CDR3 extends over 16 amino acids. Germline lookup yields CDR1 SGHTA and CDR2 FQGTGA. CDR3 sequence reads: CASSSEGGTSTDTQYF. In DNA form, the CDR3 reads TGTGCCAGCAGCTCGGAGGGGGGAACTAGCACAGATACGCAGTATTTT.

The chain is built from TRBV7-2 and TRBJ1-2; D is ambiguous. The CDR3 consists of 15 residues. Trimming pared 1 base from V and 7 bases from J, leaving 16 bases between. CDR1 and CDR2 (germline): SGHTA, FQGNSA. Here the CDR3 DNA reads TGTGCCAGCAGCTTAGTCCCGCGGGGATTTGGTGGCTACACCTTC. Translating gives CASSLVPRGFGGYTF.